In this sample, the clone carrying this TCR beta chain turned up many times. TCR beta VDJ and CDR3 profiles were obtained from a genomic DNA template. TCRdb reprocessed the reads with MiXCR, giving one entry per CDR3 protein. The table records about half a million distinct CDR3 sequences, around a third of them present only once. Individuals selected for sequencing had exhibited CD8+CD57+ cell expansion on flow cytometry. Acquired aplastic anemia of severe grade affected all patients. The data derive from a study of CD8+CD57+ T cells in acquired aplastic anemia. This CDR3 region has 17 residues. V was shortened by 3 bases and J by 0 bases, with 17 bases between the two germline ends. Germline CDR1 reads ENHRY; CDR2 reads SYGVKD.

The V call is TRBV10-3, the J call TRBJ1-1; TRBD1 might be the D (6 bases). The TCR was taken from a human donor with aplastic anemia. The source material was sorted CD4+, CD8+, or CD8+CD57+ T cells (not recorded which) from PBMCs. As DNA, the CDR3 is TGTGCCATCAGTGAACATGGACAGCCTGGAATGAACACTGAAGCTTTCTTT. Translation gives CAISEHGQPGMNTEAFF.